This TCR beta chain was sequenced during a study of CD8 T cells in Susac syndrome. Sequencing of TCR beta was performed on blood CD8+ and CD4+ T cells. FACS was used to enrich TEMRA cells, whereas the CD8+ and CD4+ T cells were obtained by negative isolation. This clonotype was detected once. No antigen is known for it. The germline V and J ends were trimmed by 1 base and 4 bases, with 11 bases remaining between them. Germline V gene sequence: CDR1 SEHNR, CDR2 FQNEAQ (reference sequence). CDR3 length: 15 amino acids. RNA was extracted with the RNeasy kit, and a quantity of roughly 0.5 to 1 ug was reverse transcribed using random hexamers. Amplification of the TCR beta CDR3 was carried out by immunoSEQ multiplex PCR, which spanned a total of 54 Vbeta and 13 Jbeta segments. TCRdb used MiXCR to reprocess the immunoSEQ multiplex PCR reads, holding one entry per CDR3 protein. The data hold over 95,000 distinct CDR3 sequences, with about 90% observed a single time.

General study points: The study recognized that its TCR sequencing and HLA analysis covered a relatively small number of individuals.

The receptor was derived from a human donor in good health. Sequenced input: CD4+ T cells from PBMCs. The chain uses TRBV7-9 and TRBJ2-1; tentatively, D is TRBD1 (5 bases). CDR3 DNA: TGTGCCAGCAGCTTAGTCCAGGGAATGTACAATGAGCAGTTCTTC. Translating it yields CASSLVQGMYNEQFF.